This T cell receptor (beta chain) appears in the sequencing data of a study of CD8+ T cells in alopecia areata. Findings and caveats of the study: In lesional scalp, particularly from alopecia totalis/universalis, clonality was higher than in normal scalp. Mice showed clearer TCR sharing than patients did, a gap that was possibly HLA-related.

Sample treatment: oral pan-JAK inhibitor, 5-10 mg twice daily. Individuals with alopecia areata gave both lesional scalp punch biopsies and peripheral blood for collection. Extraction and reverse transcription of RNA yielded cDNA as the sequencing template. TCRdb's table, derived via immunoSEQ multiplex PCR, lists solely in-frame clones and lacks some. The sample records 110,000 or so clones, roughly three fifths being singletons. A remark on this clone: As yet, its antigen is unknown.

This sequence was found in a human donor with alopecia areata. Sequencing was performed on CD4+ T cells sorted from blood, taken at week 24, from a patient treated with tofacitinib.

The DNA for the CDR3 is TGCGCCAGCAGCCAAGGGAACAGTCAAGAGACCCAGTACTTC. Translating gives CASSQGNSQETQYF. This chain links TRBV4-1 with TRBJ2-5; D ambiguous. Per germline, CDR1 MGHRA and CDR2 YSYEKL. V was clipped by 1 base and J by 2 bases, with 8 bases between them. CDR3 size: 14 residues.